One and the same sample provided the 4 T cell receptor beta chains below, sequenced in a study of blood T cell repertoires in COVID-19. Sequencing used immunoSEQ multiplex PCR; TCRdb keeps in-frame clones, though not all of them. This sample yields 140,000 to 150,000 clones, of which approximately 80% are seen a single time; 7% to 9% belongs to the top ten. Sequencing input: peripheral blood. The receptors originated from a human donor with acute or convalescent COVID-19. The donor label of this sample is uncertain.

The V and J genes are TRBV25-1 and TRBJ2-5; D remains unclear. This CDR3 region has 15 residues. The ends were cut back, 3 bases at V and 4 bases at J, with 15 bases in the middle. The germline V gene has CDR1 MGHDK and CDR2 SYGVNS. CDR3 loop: CASSDLGELLETQYF. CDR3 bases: TGTGCCAGCAGTGATCTGGGCGAGCTCCTAGAGACCCAGTACTTC.

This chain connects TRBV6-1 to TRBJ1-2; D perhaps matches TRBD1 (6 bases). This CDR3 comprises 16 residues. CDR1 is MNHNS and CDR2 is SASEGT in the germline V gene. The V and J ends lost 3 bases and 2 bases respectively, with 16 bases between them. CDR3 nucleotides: TGTGCCAGCAGTGAGACCCACTCCGGGACAAACTATGGCTACACCTTC. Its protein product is CASSETHSGTNYGYTF.

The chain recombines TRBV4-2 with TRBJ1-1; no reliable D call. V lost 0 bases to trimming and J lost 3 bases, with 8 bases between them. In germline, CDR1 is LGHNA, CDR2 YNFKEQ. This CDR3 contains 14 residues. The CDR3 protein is CASSQDLIDTEAFF. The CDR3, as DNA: TGTGCCAGCAGCCAAGATCTTATCGACACTGAAGCTTTCTTT.

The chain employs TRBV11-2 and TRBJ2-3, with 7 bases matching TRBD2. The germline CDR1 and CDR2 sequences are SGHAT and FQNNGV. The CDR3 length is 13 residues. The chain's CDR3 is CATARGSTDTQYF. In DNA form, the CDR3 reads TGTGCGACCGCGCGGGGGAGCACAGATACGCAGTATTTT. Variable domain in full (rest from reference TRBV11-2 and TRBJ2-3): EAGVAQSPRYKIIEKRQSVAFWCNPISGHATLYWYQQILGQGPKLLIQFQNNGVVDDSQLPKDRFSAERLKGVDSTLKIQPAKLEDSAVYLCATARGSTDTQYFGPGTRLTVL.